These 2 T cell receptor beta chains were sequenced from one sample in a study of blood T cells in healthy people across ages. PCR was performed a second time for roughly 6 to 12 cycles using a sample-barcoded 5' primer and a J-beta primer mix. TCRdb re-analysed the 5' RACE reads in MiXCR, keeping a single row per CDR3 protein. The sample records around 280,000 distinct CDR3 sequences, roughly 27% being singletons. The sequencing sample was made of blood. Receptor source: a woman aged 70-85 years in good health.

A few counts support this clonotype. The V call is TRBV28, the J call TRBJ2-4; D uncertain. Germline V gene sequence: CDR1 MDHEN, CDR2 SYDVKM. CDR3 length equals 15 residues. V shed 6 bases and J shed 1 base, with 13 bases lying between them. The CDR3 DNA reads TGTGCCAGCAGCCCGCCCCTACGGGCCAAAAACATTCAGTACTTC. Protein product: CASSPPLRAKNIQYF.

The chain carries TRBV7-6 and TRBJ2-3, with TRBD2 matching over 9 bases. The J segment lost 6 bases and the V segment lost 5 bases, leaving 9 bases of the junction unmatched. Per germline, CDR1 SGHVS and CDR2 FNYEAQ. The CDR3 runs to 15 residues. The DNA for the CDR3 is TGTGCCAGCAGCAGTGTAGCGGGAGTGGGCGATACGCAGTATTTT. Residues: CASSSVAGVGDTQYF.